The 15 T cell receptor beta chains in this list originate from one sample, sequenced in a study of blood T cell repertoires in COVID-19. Sequencing was performed with immunoSEQ multiplex PCR; in TCRdb, only in-frame clones are kept and a portion is missing. Among roughly 410,000 clones listed, around 87% were seen once. Sample: peripheral blood. These receptor sequences come from a woman aged 60 to 75 with COVID-19, enrolled during active disease.

The rearrangement uses TRBV11-2 and TRBJ2-5; possible D gene TRBD1, 6 bases. This CDR3 has 13 residues. Trimming shortened V by 3 bases and J by 5 bases, and 10 bases separated the two germline ends. Germline CDR1 is SGHAT and CDR2 is FQNNGV. This chain's CDR3 is CASSFTGWETQYF. CDR3 bases: TGTGCCAGCAGCTTTACAGGGTGGGAGACCCAGTACTTC.

The V gene is TRBV6-5, the J gene TRBJ2-7; 7 bases map to TRBD2. This CDR3 has 14 amino acids. Germline trimming cut 6 bases from V and 9 bases from J; bases unmatched to any gene: 14. Per the germline V gene, CDR1 is MNHEY and CDR2 is SVGAGI. The CDR3 nucleotides are TGTGCCAGCAGACGCGACCCGGTGGGGGAGGGGCAGTACTTC. This sequence encodes CASRRDPVGEGQYF.

This chain uses TRBV7-3 with TRBJ1-2; D uncertain. Germline CDR1 and CDR2: SGHTA and FQGTGA. Trimming pared 0 bases from V and 7 bases from J, leaving 9 bases between. The CDR3 covers 13 residues. CDR3 protein: CASSLTGSGGYTF. In DNA, the CDR3 is TGTGCCAGCAGCTTAACGGGCAGCGGTGGCTACACCTTC.

The CDR3 DNA sequence: TGCGCCAGCAGCTACACAGGGGGGTTCTATGGCTACACCTTC. As protein: CASSYTGGFYGYTF. V usage is TRBV5-1 and J usage is TRBJ1-2; 8 bases fit TRBD1. This CDR3 spans 14 amino acids. Germline lookup yields CDR1 SGHRS and CDR2 YFSETQ. J was trimmed by 4 bases and V by 3 bases; bases with no gene match: 5.

In this sample, this clone turned up once. The chain has TRBV6-6 and TRBJ2-5; 9 bases align to TRBD1. Germline CDR1 is MNHNY and CDR2 is SVGAGI (reference sequence). The CDR3 spans 13 residues. V lost 4 bases, J lost 14 bases, and 11 bases stayed unmatched. The CDR3 spells CASSFQPGTGTYF. The DNA of the CDR3 is TGTGCCAGCAGTTTTCAACCCGGGACAGGGACTTACTTC.

This clone was found once. V usage is TRBV9 and J usage is TRBJ2-1; the D gene is possibly TRBD1 (6 bases). V lost 4 bases and J 3 bases, leaving 11 bases between the germline ends. Germline-derived CDR1 and CDR2 are SGDLS and YYNGEE. The CDR3 spans 14 residues. The CDR3 protein is CASSPQGFYNEQFF. The CDR3, as DNA: TGTGCCAGCAGCCCTCAGGGGTTCTACAATGAGCAGTTCTTC.

The V gene is TRBV6-5, the J gene TRBJ1-4, with D possibly matching TRBD1 (5 bases). Germline values: CDR1 MNHEY, CDR2 SVGAGI. Trimming left V 6 bases short and J 0 bases short, with 11 bases between. The CDR3 is 15 residues long. The CDR3 reads CASSRDSATNEKLFF. The DNA for the CDR3 is TGTGCCAGCAGCAGAGACAGTGCAACTAATGAAAAACTGTTTTTT.

The gene calls are TRBV18 and TRBJ1-2; 8 positions match TRBD1. J lost 7 bases, V lost 5 bases, and 12 bases had no gene match. Looked up from germline, CDR1 is KGHSH and CDR2 is LQKENI. This CDR3 has 15 amino acids. The CDR3 bases are TGTGCCAGCTCAGTCTCCTCCGGGACAGGTTCTGGCTACACCTTC. This encodes CASSVSSGTGSGYTF.

This chain uses TRBV5-8 with TRBJ2-7; D is ambiguous. The germline V gene has CDR1 SGHTS and CDR2 YDEGEE. This CDR3 has 12 amino acids. Trimming shortened V by 3 bases and J by 5 bases, and 9 bases separated the two germline ends. As DNA, the CDR3 is TGTGCCAGCAGCTCGGGTTCCCACGAGCAGTACTTC. It is translated as CASSSGSHEQYF.

The DNA for the CDR3 is TGTGCCAGCAGTTACTCGATGCTTAGCGGGGGGACCCTCTACGAGCAGTACTTC. Its protein product is CASSYSMLSGGTLYEQYF. The chain recombines TRBV6-2 or TRBV6-3 with TRBJ2-7, with TRBD2 matching over 10 bases. The V and J ends lost 0 bases and 3 bases, in that order; junction bases with no gene match: 11. From germline, CDR1 is MNHEY and CDR2 SVGEGT. CDR3 length: 18 amino acids.

The chain has TRBV6-6 and TRBJ1-2; no clear D. V gave up 2 bases and J gave up 2 bases, with 9 bases separating them. The germline gives CDR1 MNHNY, CDR2 SVGAGI (reference sequence). The CDR3 loop spans 14 amino acids. In nucleotides, the CDR3 is TGTGCCAGCAGTTACCCTGGAGGGAACTATGGCTACACCTTC. This translates into CASSYPGGNYGYTF.

J is TRBJ2-3 and V is TRBV6-4; D is possibly TRBD1 (5 bases). The CDR3 runs 13 residues. Germline assignment: CDR1 MRHNA and CDR2 SNTAGT. Trimming took off 5 bases at V and 9 bases at J, with 15 bases between the two ends. In DNA, the CDR3 is TGTGCCAGCAGTTCCGCCCAGGGAACCACGCAGTATTTT. This codes for CASSSAQGTTQYF.

Only a few counts were recorded for this clone. The rearrangement links TRBV7-3 to TRBJ1-2; the D gene is possibly TRBD1 (6 bases). CDR1 is SGHTA and CDR2 is FQGTGA in the germline V gene. Between the trimmed V and J ends, which lost 4 bases and 0 bases, there was a span of 12 bases. This CDR3 is 15 amino acids long. The CDR3 region is CASSSQQGPNYGYTF. CDR3 bases: TGTGCCAGCAGCTCGCAACAGGGCCCTAACTATGGCTACACCTTC.

The chain uses TRBV19 and TRBJ2-1; a weak D match, TRBD1 (5 bases). Trimming removed 0 bases at V and 5 bases at J, with 20 bases between. The CDR3 runs to 18 residues. Germline V gives CDR1 LNHDA, CDR2 SQIVND (reference sequence). The CDR3 nucleotides read TGTGCCAGTAGTATAGATCGTAGGCAGGGAAGATTGGACAATGAGCAGTTCTTC. The encoded protein is CASSIDRRQGRLDNEQFF.

The V call is TRBV19, the J call TRBJ1-2, with D unresolved. CDR1 is LNHDA, CDR2 SQIVND, per germline (reference sequence). The CDR3 sequence is 15 residues long. V gave up 7 bases and J gave up 5 bases, with 20 bases separating them. CDR3: CASTRRGSDPYGYTF. In nucleotides, the CDR3 is TGTGCCAGTACCCGACGGGGAAGCGACCCTTATGGCTACACCTTC.